Listed below are T cell receptor beta chains from one sample, sequenced in a study of shared clonotypes between healthy human individuals. The repertoire was sequenced with immunoSEQ multiplex PCR; TCRdb's copy has only in-frame clones and lacks some. The sample lists under 2.5 million clones; 92% were seen once. The sample comprised naive CD4+ T cells from PBMCs. The source is a man in his late teens or twenties in good health. Some clones in this sample may be carry-over from other donors' samples. Both conserved end residues are part of each CDR3. The order of the fields is J gene, V gene, D gene, clone size, CDR3 protein. A D gene is named only where the DNA matches it firmly. Clone size appears in some rows only: once, few, many, or a class for an expanded clone.

TRBJ1-1,TRBV7-3,NA,NA,CASSLFGSRNTEAFF
TRBJ1-2,TRBV10-2,NA,NA,CASSDTGLNYGYTF
TRBJ2-7,TRBV6-6,NA,NA,CASSYSGQSYEQYF
TRBJ1-4,TRBV28,NA,NA,CASSSPAGPTNEKLFF
TRBJ2-2,TRBV6-1,TRBD1,NA,CASSDPPGQGGTGELFF
TRBJ2-7,TRBV6-1,NA,NA,CAYSKGGYEQYF
TRBJ2-1,TRBV7-2,TRBD2,once,CASSLSAGAIYNEQFF
TRBJ2-5,TRBV28,TRBD2,once,CASSSLVGAGGVKTQYF
TRBJ2-3,TRBV29-1,TRBD1,NA,CSVDGEGTGATDTQYF
TRBJ1-1,TRBV29-1,NA,NA,CSVARTTEAFF
TRBJ1-5,TRBV28,TRBD1,NA,CASSQRRDSFNSNQPQHF
TRBJ2-2,TRBV5-1,NA,NA,CASSLARNTGELFF
TRBJ2-5,TRBV7-9,NA,NA,CASSPPSQETQYF
TRBJ2-1,TRBV28,NA,few,CASSLFRRSEQFF
TRBJ1-5,TRBV19,NA,once,CASSIWVGGGTQPQHF
TRBJ2-1,TRBV7-3,TRBD1,NA,CASSKTGDPVEQFF
TRBJ1-1,TRBV5-4,NA,NA,CASSVGSGGAFF
TRBJ2-1,TRBV2,NA,NA,CASSGGRSYNEQFF
TRBJ1-2,TRBV19,NA,NA,CASSPQERGYGYTF
TRBJ2-1,TRBV6-1,NA,NA,CASRFTYNEQFF
TRBJ2-3,TRBV11-3,NA,NA,CASSLDKPTDTQYF
TRBJ2-5,TRBV5-6,NA,NA,CASSSGGGFYETQYF
TRBJ2-7,TRBV18,TRBD1,NA,CASSPLGTGYEQYF
TRBJ2-5,TRBV5-1,TRBD2,few,CASTSGGERETQYF
TRBJ1-2,TRBV28,NA,NA,CASSSGPANYGYTF
TRBJ2-1,TRBV28,NA,NA,CASSLEGVGVDEQFF
TRBJ1-1,TRBV28,NA,few,CASTKDGNTEAFF
TRBJ2-5,TRBV29-1,NA,NA,CSVDSGAEETQYF
TRBJ2-7,TRBV9,NA,NA,CASSVQAANYEQYF
TRBJ2-3,TRBV28,NA,NA,CASSRNTQYF
TRBJ2-7,TRBV7-2,NA,NA,CASSRDRGRYEQYF
TRBJ2-5,TRBV5-1,NA,NA,CASSLGVRRGPNKETQYF
TRBJ2-1,TRBV2,NA,NA,CASSEALQGIGEQFF
TRBJ1-2,TRBV5-1,NA,NA,CASSDPDTGYTF
TRBJ2-3,TRBV5-1,TRBD1,NA,CASSAGQGADTQYF
TRBJ1-5,TRBV28,NA,NA,CASSMDPPVQPQHF
TRBJ2-3,TRBV5-1,NA,NA,CASSLREGGTDTQYF
TRBJ2-7,TRBV28,NA,NA,CASKGLGQPGAEQYF
TRBJ1-3,TRBV25-1,NA,NA,CASSEFLGRGNTIYF
TRBJ2-6,TRBV15,TRBD2,NA,CATSNGRGRVTAGANVLTF
TRBJ1-2,TRBV6-4,NA,NA,CASSESSLTVGGYTF
TRBJ2-1,TRBV5-4,NA,NA,CASSSPGGYNEQFF
TRBJ1-3,TRBV5-4,NA,NA,CASSYQGSGNTIYF
TRBJ2-3,TRBV2,TRBD2,NA,CASSFPASGSLISTDTQYF
TRBJ1-4,TRBV27,NA,NA,CASSLRQNEKLFF
TRBJ2-1,TRBV9,NA,NA,CATALDSYNEQFF
TRBJ2-1,TRBV11-2,NA,NA,CASSLDGRGIGEQFF
TRBJ2-1,TRBV19,TRBD2,NA,CASSSIFQTSGSQFF
TRBJ2-3,TRBV7-2,TRBD2,once,CASSAGLAGEFTDTQYF
TRBJ2-5,TRBV2,NA,NA,CASSEQSEETQYF
TRBJ1-3,TRBV28,NA,NA,CASSLRDIYSGNTIYF